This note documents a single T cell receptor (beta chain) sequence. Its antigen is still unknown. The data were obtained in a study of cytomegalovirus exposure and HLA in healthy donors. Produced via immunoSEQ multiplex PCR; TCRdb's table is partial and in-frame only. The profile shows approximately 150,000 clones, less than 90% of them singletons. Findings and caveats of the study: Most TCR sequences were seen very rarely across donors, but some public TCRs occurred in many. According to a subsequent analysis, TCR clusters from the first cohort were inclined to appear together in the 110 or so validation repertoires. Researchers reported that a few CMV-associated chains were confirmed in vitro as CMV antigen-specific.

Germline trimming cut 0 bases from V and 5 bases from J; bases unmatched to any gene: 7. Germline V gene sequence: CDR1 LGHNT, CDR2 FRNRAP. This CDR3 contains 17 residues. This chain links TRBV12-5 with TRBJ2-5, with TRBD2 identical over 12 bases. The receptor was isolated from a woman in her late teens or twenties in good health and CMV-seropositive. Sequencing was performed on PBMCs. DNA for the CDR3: TGTGCTAGTGGTTTGGTCCTCCGGACTAGCGGGACTGAGACCCAGTACTTC. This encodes CASGLVLRTSGTETQYF.